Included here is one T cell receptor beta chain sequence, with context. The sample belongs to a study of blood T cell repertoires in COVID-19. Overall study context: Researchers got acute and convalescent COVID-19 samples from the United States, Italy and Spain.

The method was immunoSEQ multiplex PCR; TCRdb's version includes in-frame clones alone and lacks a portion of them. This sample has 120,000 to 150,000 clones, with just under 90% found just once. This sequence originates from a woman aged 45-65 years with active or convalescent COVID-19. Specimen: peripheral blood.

The chain's CDR3 is CASSFGGLNTGELFF. Here the CDR3 DNA reads TGTGCCAGCAGCTTCGGGGGGCTTAACACCGGGGAGCTGTTTTTT. The chain uses TRBV7-2 and TRBJ2-2; D may be TRBD2 (7 bases). Trimming removed 3 bases at V and 2 bases at J, with 10 bases between. This CDR3 has 15 amino acids. Per the germline V gene, CDR1 is SGHTA and CDR2 is FQGNSA. Full variable domain (outside the CDR3, taken from reference TRBV7-2 and TRBJ2-2): GAGVSQSPSNKVTEKGKDVELRCDPISGHTALYWYRQSLGQGLEFLIYFQGNSAPDKSGLPSDRFSAERTGGSVSTLTIQRTQQEDSAVYLCASSFGGLNTGELFFGEGSRLTVL.